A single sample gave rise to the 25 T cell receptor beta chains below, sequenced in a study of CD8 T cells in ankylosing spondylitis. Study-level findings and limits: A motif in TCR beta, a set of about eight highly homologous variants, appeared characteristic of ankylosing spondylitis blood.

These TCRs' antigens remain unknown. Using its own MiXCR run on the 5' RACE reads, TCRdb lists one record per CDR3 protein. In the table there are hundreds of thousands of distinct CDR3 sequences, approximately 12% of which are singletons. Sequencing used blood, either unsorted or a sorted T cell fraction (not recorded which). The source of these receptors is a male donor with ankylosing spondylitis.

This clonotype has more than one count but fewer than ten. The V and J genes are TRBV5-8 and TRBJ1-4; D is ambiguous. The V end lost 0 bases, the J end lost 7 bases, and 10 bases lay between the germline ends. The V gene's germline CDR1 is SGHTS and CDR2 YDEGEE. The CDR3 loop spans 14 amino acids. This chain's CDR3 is CASSLGRLSEKLFF. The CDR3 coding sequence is TGTGCCAGCAGCTTGGGGCGGCTTTCTGAAAAACTGTTTTTT. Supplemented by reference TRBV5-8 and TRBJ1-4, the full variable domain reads EAGVTQSPTHLIKTRGQQATLRCSPISGHTSVYWYQQALGLGLQFLLWYDEGEERNRGNFPPRFSGRQFPNYSSELNVNALELEDSALYLCASSLGRLSEKLFFGSGTQLSVL.

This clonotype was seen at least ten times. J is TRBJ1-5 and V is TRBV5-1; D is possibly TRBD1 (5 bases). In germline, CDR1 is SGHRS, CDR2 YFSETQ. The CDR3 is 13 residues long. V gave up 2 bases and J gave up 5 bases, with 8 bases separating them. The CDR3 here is CASSLRGDQPQHF. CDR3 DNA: TGCGCCAGCAGCTTACGGGGGGATCAGCCCCAGCATTTT.

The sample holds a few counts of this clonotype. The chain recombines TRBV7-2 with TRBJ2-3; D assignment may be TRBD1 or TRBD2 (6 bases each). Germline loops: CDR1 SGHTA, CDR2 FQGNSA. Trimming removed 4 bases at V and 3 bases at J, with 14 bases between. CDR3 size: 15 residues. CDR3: CASSSFGGPTDTQYF. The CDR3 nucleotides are TGTGCCAGCAGCTCGTTTGGGGGGCCAACAGATACGCAGTATTTT.

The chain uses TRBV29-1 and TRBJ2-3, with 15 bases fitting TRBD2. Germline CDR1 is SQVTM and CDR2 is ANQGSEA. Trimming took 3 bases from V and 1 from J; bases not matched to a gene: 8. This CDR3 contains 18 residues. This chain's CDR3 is CSVDSWTSGRGGTDTQYF. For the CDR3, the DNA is TGCAGCGTTGACTCTTGGACTAGCGGGAGGGGAGGCACAGATACGCAGTATTTT.

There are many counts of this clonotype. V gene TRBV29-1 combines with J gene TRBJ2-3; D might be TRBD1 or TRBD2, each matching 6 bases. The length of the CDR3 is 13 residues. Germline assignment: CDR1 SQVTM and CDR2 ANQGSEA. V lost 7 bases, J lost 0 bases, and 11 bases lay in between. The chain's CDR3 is CSAPGASTDTQYF. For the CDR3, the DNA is TGCAGCGCCCCGGGGGCTAGCACAGATACGCAGTATTTT.

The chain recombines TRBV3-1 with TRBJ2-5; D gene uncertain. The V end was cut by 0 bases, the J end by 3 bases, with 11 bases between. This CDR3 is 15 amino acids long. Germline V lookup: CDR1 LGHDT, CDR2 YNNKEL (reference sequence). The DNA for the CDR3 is TGTGCCAGCAGCCAAGATTGGGTCGCAAAAGAGACCCAGTACTTC. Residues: CASSQDWVAKETQYF.

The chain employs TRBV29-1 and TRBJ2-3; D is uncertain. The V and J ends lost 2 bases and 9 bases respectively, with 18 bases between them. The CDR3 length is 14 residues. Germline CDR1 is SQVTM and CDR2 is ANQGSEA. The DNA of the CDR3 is TGCAGCGTTGAATATGTTTCGGCCAGAGGAACGCAGTATTTT. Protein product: CSVEYVSARGTQYF.

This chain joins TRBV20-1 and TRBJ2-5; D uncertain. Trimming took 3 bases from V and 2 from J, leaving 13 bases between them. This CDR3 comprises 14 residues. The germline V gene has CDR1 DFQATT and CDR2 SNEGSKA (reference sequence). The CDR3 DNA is TGCAGTGCTAGTCCCTACGCGCTACAAGAGACCCAGTACTTC. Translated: CSASPYALQETQYF.

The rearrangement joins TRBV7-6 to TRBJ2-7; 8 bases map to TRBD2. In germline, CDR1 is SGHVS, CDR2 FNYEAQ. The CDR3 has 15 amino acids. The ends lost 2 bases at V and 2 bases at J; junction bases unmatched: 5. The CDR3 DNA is TGTGCCAGCAGCTTACCAGCGGGAGTTGCCTACGAGCAGTACTTC. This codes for CASSLPAGVAYEQYF.

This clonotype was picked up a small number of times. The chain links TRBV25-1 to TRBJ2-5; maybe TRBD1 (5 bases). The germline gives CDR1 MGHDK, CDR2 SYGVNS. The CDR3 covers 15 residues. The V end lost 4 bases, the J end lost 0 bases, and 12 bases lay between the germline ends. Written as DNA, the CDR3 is TGTGCCAGCAGTGTGCAGGGATGGTACCAAGAGACCCAGTACTTC. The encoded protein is CASSVQGWYQETQYF.

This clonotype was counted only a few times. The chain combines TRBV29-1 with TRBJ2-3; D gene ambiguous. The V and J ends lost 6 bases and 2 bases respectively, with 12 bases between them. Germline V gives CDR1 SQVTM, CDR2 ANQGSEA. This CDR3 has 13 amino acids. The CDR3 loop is CSVERDATDTQYF. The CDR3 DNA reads TGCAGCGTCGAAAGGGATGCCACAGATACGCAGTATTTT.

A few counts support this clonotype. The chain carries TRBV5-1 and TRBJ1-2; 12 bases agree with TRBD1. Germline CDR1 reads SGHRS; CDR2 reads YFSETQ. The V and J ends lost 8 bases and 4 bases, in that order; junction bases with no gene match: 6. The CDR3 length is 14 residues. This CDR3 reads CASARDRGLYGYTF. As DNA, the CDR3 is TGCGCCAGTGCCAGGGACAGGGGGCTCTATGGCTACACCTTC.

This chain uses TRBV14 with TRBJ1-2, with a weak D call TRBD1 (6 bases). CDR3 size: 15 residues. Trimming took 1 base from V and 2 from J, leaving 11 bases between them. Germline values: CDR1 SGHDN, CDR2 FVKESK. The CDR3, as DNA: TGTGCCAGCAGCCAAGCCGAGGGGGTAAACTATGGCTACACCTTC. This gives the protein CASSQAEGVNYGYTF. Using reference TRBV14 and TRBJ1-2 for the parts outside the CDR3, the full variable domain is EAGVTQFPSHSVIEKGQTVTLRCDPISGHDNLYWYRRVMGKEIKFLLHFVKESKQDESGMPNNRFLAERTGGTYSTLKVQPAELEDSGVYFCASSQAEGVNYGYTFGSGTRLTVV.

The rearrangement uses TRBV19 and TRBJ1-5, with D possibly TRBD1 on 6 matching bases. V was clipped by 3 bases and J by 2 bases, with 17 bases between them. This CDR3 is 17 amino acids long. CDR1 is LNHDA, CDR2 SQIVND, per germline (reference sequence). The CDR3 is CASSIGGGGNRNQPQHF. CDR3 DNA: TGTGCCAGTAGTATTGGGGGCGGGGGAAATCGCAATCAGCCCCAGCATTTT.

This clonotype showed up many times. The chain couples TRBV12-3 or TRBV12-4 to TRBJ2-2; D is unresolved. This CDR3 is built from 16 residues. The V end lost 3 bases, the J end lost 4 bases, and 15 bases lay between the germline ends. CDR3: CASSFFGARGTGELFF. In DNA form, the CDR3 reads TGTGCCAGCAGTTTCTTCGGCGCGCGAGGCACCGGGGAGCTGTTTTTT.

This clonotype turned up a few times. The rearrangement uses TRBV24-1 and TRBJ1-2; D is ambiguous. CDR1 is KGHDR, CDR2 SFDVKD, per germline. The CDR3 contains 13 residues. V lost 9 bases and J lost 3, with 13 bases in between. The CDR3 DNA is TGTGCCACCTCTTTGGCCGCGGACTATGGCTACACCTTC. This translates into CATSLAADYGYTF.

The CDR3 DNA is TGTGCCAGCAGCTTAGGGGGCCAGGGGCATGCCGGGGAGCTGTTTTTT. It codes for CASSLGGQGHAGELFF. The V call is TRBV7-6, the J call TRBJ2-2; possibly TRBD1 for D (6 bases). The CDR3 has 16 amino acids. Trimming left V 1 base short and J 6 bases short, with 15 bases between. CDR1 is SGHVS, CDR2 FNYEAQ, per germline.

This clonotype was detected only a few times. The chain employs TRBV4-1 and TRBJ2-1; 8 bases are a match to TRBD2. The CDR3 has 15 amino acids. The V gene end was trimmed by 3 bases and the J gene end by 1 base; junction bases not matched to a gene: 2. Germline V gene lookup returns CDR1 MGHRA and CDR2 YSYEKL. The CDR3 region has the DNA TGCGCCAGCAGCCAGCCGGGGGGGTCCTACAATGAGCAGTTCTTC. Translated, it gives CASSQPGGSYNEQFF.

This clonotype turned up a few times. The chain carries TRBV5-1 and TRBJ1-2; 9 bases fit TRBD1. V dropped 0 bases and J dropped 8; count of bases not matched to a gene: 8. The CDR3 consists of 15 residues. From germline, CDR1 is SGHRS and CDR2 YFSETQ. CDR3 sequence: CASSLDSDRGRGYTF. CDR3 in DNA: TGCGCCAGCAGCTTGGATTCGGACAGGGGAAGGGGCTACACCTTC.

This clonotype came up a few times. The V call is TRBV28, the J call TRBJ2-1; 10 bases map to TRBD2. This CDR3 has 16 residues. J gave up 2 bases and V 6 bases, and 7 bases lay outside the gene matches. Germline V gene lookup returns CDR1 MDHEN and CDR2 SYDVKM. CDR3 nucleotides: TGTGCCAGCAGATATACAAGCGGGAGGGCCTACAATGAGCAGTTCTTC. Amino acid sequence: CASRYTSGRAYNEQFF.

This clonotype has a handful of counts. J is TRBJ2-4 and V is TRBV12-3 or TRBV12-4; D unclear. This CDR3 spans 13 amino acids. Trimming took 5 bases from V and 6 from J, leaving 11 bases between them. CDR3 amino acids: CASSKLDTNIQYF. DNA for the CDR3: TGTGCCAGCAGTAAGTTAGATACAAACATTCAGTACTTC.

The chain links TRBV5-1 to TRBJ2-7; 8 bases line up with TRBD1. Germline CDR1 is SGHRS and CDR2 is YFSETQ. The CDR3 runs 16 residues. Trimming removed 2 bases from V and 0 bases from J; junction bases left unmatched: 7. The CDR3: CASSLQGGQVSYEQYF. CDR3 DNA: TGCGCCAGCAGCTTACAGGGGGGACAAGTCTCCTACGAGCAGTACTTC.

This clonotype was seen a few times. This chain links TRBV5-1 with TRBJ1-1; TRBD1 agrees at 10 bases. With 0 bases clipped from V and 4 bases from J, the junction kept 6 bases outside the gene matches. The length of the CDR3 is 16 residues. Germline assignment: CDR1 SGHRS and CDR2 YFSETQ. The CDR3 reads CASSLGDRDRGTEAFF. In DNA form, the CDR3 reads TGCGCCAGCAGCTTGGGCGACCGGGACAGGGGCACTGAAGCTTTCTTT.

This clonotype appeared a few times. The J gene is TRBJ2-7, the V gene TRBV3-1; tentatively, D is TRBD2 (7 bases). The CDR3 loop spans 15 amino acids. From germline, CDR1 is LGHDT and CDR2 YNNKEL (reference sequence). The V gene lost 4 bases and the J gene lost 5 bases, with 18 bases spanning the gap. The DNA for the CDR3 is TGTGCCAGCAGCCCCAGGACAGCGGGGTCTGACGAGCAGTACTTC. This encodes CASSPRTAGSDEQYF.

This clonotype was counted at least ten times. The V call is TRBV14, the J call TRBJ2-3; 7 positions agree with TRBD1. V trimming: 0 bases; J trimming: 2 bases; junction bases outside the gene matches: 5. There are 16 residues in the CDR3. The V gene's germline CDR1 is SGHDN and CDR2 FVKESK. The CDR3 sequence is CASSQDWDRYTDTQYF. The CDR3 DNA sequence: TGTGCCAGCAGCCAAGATTGGGACAGATACACAGATACGCAGTATTTT. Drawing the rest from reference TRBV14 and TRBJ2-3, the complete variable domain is EAGVTQFPSHSVIEKGQTVTLRCDPISGHDNLYWYRRVMGKEIKFLLHFVKESKQDESGMPNNRFLAERTGGTYSTLKVQPAELEDSGVYFCASSQDWDRYTDTQYFGPGTRLTVL.